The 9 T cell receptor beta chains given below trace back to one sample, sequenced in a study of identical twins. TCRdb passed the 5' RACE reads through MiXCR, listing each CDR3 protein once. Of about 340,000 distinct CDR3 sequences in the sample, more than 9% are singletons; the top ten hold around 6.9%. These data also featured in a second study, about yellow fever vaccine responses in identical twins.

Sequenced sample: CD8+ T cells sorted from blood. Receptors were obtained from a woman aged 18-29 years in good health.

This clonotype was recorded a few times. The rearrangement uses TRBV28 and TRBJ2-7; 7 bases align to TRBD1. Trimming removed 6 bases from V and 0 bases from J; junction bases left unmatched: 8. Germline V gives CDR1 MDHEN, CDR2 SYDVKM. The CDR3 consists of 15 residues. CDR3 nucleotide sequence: TGTGCCAGCAGACAGGGGATATCGAGCTCCTACGAGCAGTACTTC. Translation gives CASRQGISSSYEQYF.

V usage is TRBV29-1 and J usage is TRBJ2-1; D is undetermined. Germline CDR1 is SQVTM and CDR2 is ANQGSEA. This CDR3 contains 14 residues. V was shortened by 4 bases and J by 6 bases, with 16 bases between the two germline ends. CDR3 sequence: CSVVRTPPCNEQFF. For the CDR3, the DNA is TGCAGCGTTGTCCGGACCCCCCCCTGCAATGAGCAGTTCTTC.

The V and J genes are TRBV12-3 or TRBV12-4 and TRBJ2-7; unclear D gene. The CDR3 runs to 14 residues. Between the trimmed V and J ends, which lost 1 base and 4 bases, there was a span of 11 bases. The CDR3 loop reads CASSLVSSQYEQYF. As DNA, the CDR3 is TGTGCCAGCAGTTTAGTATCAAGTCAATACGAGCAGTACTTC.

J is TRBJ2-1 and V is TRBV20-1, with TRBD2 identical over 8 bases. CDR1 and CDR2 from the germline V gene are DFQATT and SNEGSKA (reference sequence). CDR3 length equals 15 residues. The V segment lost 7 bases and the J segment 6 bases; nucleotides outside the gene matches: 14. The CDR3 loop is CSEGPLAEESNEQFF. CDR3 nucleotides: TGCAGTGAAGGACCACTAGCGGAGGAATCCAATGAGCAGTTCTTC.

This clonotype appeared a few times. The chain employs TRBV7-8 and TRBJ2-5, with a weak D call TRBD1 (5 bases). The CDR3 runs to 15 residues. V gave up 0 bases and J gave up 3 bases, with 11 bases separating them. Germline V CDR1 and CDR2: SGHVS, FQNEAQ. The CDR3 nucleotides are TGTGCCAGCAGCTTAGCGCAGGGCAGTAAAGAGACCCAGTACTTC. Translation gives CASSLAQGSKETQYF.

The CDR3 loop is CASSSEAGGWDEQFF. The CDR3 coding sequence is TGTGCCAGCAGTTCCGAGGCGGGAGGTTGGGATGAGCAGTTCTTC. The chain links TRBV6-4 to TRBJ2-1; 8 bases agree with TRBD2. CDR3 length: 15 residues. V lost 5 bases and J lost 8; bases outside the gene matches: 11. Germline CDR1 and CDR2: MRHNA and SNTAGT.

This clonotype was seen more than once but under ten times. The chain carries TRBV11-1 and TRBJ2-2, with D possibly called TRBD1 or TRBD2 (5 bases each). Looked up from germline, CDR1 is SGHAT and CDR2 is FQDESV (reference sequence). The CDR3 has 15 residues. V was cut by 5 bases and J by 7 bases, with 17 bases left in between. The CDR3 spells CASSPARGRGGELFF. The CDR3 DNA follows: TGTGCCAGCAGCCCAGCTCGGGGACGGGGCGGGGAGCTGTTTTTT.

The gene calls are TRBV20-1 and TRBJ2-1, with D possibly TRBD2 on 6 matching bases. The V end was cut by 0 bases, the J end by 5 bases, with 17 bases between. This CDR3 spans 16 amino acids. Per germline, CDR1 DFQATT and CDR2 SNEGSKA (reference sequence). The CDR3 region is CSARDPATSPNNEQFF. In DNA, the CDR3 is TGCAGTGCTAGAGATCCCGCCACTAGCCCGAACAATGAGCAGTTCTTC.

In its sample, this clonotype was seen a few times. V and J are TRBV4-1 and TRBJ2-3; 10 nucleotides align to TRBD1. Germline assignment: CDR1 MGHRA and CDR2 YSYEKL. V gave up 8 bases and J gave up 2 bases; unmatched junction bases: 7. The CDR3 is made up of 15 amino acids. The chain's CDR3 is CASRRGTGVTDTQYF. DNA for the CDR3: TGCGCCAGCCGGAGAGGGACAGGGGTCACAGATACGCAGTATTTT.